This record looks at one TCR beta chain sequence and its context. Its antigen is still unknown. The source of the sample is a study of CD8 T cells in ankylosing spondylitis. The CDR3 is 14 amino acids. Looked up from germline, CDR1 is SEHNR and CDR2 is FQNEAQ (reference sequence). V was clipped by 5 bases and J by 8 bases, with 16 bases between them. One entry per CDR3 protein, called by TCRdb with MiXCR from the 5' RACE reads. In the table there are roughly 90,000 distinct CDR3 sequences, about 9% of which are singletons. Study-wide results and limits: Apparently characteristic of ankylosing spondylitis blood was a TCR beta motif (about eight highly homologous variants). Disease-associated clones were reportedly significantly overrepresented in matched ankylosing spondylitis synovial fluid.

The chain recombines TRBV7-9 with TRBJ2-4; D could derive from TRBD1 or TRBD2 (5 bases each). The sample comprised blood, either unsorted or a sorted T cell fraction (not recorded which). The TCR was taken from a male donor with ankylosing spondylitis. The CDR3 DNA is TGTGCCAGCAGCGAAGCGGTAGGGGCGGACATTCAGTACTTC. This encodes CASSEAVGADIQYF.